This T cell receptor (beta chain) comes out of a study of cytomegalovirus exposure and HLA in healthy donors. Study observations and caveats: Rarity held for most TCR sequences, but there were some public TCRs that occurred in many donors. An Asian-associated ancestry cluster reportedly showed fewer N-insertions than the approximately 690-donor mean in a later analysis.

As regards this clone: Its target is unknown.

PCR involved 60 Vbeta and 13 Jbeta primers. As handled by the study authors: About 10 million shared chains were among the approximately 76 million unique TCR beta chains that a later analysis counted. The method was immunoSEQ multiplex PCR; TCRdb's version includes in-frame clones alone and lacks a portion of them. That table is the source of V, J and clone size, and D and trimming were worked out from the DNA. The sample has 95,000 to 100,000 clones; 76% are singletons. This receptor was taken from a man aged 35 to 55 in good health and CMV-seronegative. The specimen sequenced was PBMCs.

The CDR3 loop is CAWSGDSSGYTF. The CDR3 coding sequence is TGTGCCTGGAGTGGGGACAGTTCAGGCTACACCTTC. The chain links TRBV30 to TRBJ1-2; 7 bases are shared with TRBD1. The CDR3 covers 12 residues. With 1 base clipped from V and 8 bases from J, the junction kept 4 bases outside the gene matches. Looked up from germline, CDR1 is GTSNPN and CDR2 is SVGIG (reference sequence).